The rows below give T cell receptor beta chains drawn from one sample of a study of blood T cell repertoires in COVID-19. Produced via immunoSEQ multiplex PCR; TCRdb's table is partial and in-frame only. The sample has about 46,000 clones, approximately 90% seen once. The sequenced sample consisted of PBMCs or T cells enriched from blood (not recorded which). These receptors were collected from a woman aged 45-59 years who had recovered from COVID-19. The CDR3 runs from the conserved cysteine through the conserved F or W. The D gene is left open where the match is weak. Clone size, where shown, is once, few, many, or a class for clones that have expanded.

d_call clone_size j_call v_call cdr3_nt cdr3_aa
- once TRBJ2-7 TRBV7-9 TGTGCCAGCAGCTTTGACAGCCCGGCCTACGAGCAGTACTTC CASSFDSPAYEQYF
TRBD1 - TRBJ1-6 TRBV9 TGTGCCAGCAGCCCTACAGGGGGCAGAGCCTCACCCCTCCACTTT CASSPTGGRASPLHF
- - TRBJ2-1 TRBV11-3 TGTGCCAGCAGCTCCGGGGGCTCCTACAATGAGCAGTTCTTC CASSSGGSYNEQFF
- once TRBJ2-2 TRBV5-1 TGCGCCAGCAGCTTGTCACAAGACACCGGGGAGCTGTTTTTT CASSLSQDTGELFF
- - TRBJ1-2 TRBV5-1 TGCGCCAGCAGCGTTGGGACACCAAGCGAAGGCTACACCTTC CASSVGTPSEGYTF
- - TRBJ1-1 TRBV19 TGTGCCAGTAGGGCGGGGGCTCGGAACACTGAAGCTTTCTTT CASRAGARNTEAFF
- - TRBJ2-7 TRBV7-2 TGTGCCAGCAGCTCCCCCTGGGCCCTGAGCTCCTACGAGCAGTACTTC CASSSPWALSSYEQYF
- - TRBJ2-3 TRBV6-5 TGTGCCAGCAGGGCGGGACGGCGCCCAGATACGCAGTATTTT CASRAGRRPDTQYF
- - TRBJ1-1 TRBV28 TGTGCCACTCCAGTCCTGGACACTGAAGCTTTCTTT CATPVLDTEAFF
- - TRBJ1-5 TRBV27 TGTGCCAGCACAGCAAGTTCAGGGTTAGGCAATCAGCCCCAGCATTTT CASTASSGLGNQPQHF
- - TRBJ1-1 TRBV6-5 TGTGCCAGCACTAGGGGGGGGGCGGAATTTGAAGCTTTCTTT CASTRGGAEFEAFF
TRBD1 - TRBJ1-2 TRBV27 TGTGCCAGCAGTTTAGGGACAGGGGGAATCTATGGCTACACCTTC CASSLGTGGIYGYTF
- - TRBJ1-6 TRBV25-1 TGTGCCAGTCTCACGAGCTCCTATAATTCACCCCTCCACTTT CASLTSSYNSPLHF
TRBD1 - TRBJ2-1 TRBV7-9 TGTGCCAGCAGCTTATTTGGACAGGGGGCAAGTGAGCAGTTCTTC CASSLFGQGASEQFF
- - TRBJ2-6 TRBV5-6 TGTGCCAGCAGCGAACCGGGACTTCTCTCTGGGGCCAACGTCCTGACTTTC CASSEPGLLSGANVLTF
TRBD1 - TRBJ1-5 TRBV6-2/TRBV6-3 TGTGCCAGCAGTTACTTCGAGGGACAGGTCTATAGCAATCAGCCCCAGCATTTT CASSYFEGQVYSNQPQHF
- once TRBJ2-1 TRBV6-5 TGTGCCAGCAGTTTTAGCGGAAACTACAATGAGCAGTTCTTC CASSFSGNYNEQFF
- - TRBJ2-7 TRBV28 TGTGCCAGCAGTTTTCAAGGGGGTCCGGACGAGCAGTACTTC CASSFQGGPDEQYF
- - TRBJ1-1 TRBV2 TGTGCCAGCAGTGATGGCAGGATGAACACTGAAGCTTTCTTT CASSDGRMNTEAFF
- once TRBJ2-7 TRBV28 TGTGCCAGCAGTGCGAGTAACCTGGACGAGCAGTACTTC CASSASNLDEQYF
TRBD2 - TRBJ2-1 TRBV5-1 TGCGCCAGCAGCTTGACTAGCGAGACCTACAATGAGCAGTTCTTC CASSLTSETYNEQFF
- - TRBJ1-4 TRBV27 TGTGCCAGCAGTTTTCAGGCCGCAACTAATGAAAAACTGTTTTTT CASSFQAATNEKLFF
- - TRBJ2-1 TRBV18 TGTGCCAGCTCACCCCAGGGATACAATGAGCAGTTCTTC CASSPQGYNEQFF
- - TRBJ1-1 TRBV19 TGTGCCAGTAGTCGCGGTCCCCGGGGCACTGAAGCTTTCTTT CASSRGPRGTEAFF
- - TRBJ1-6 TRBV5-1 TGCGCCAGCAGCTTAACAGGGCCTAATTCACCCCTCCACTTT CASSLTGPNSPLHF
TRBD1 - TRBJ1-1 TRBV10-3 TGTGCCATCAGTTTTTCACAGGGGCTTGGCACTGAAGCTTTCTTT CAISFSQGLGTEAFF
- once TRBJ2-1 TRBV7-2 TGTGCCAGCAGCTTAGATGGGGGGAATGAGCAGTTCTTC CASSLDGGNEQFF
- - TRBJ1-2 TRBV21-1 TGTGCCAGCAGCAAAAGTGGGAAGGACAGGAAGTCTAACTATGGCTACACCTTC CASSKSGKDRKSNYGYTF
TRBD1 - TRBJ1-5 TRBV6-2/TRBV6-3 TGTGCCAGCAGTTACCGGGACAGGGATCAGCCCCAGCATTTT CASSYRDRDQPQHF
TRBD1 once TRBJ1-4 TRBV28 TGTGCCAGCAGGGGACAGGTCGCTAATGAAAAACTGTTTTTT CASRGQVANEKLFF
TRBD1 - TRBJ2-5 TRBV7-9 TGTGCCAGCAGCCCACGCTTTGGACAGGGTGGGCAAGAGACCCAGTACTTC CASSPRFGQGGQETQYF
- few TRBJ1-5 TRBV7-2 TGTGCCAGCAGCCAAAATTATCGGCAGCCCCAGCATTTT CASSQNYRQPQHF
- - TRBJ2-1 TRBV7-2 TGTGCCAGCAGCTTAAGGCAGCAGGGGAGCAATGAGCAGTTCTTC CASSLRQQGSNEQFF
- - TRBJ2-5 TRBV5-1 TGCGCCAGCACCCTAACCGCGGGGGCCCAAGAGACCCAGTACTTC CASTLTAGAQETQYF
- - TRBJ1-2 TRBV28 TGTGCCAGCAGTCAATACTATGGCTACACCTTC CASSQYYGYTF
- once TRBJ1-3 TRBV28 TGTGCCAGCCTGGGGGGAGGCTCTGGAAACACCATATATTTT CASLGGGSGNTIYF
TRBD1 - TRBJ1-2 TRBV27 TGTGCCAGCAGTATCAGACAGGGGGCGAGTGGCTACACCTTC CASSIRQGASGYTF
- - TRBJ1-6 TRBV7-6 TGTGCCAGCAGCCCAAGGGTCGGAGGGGACCGGAATTCACCCCTCCACTTT CASSPRVGGDRNSPLHF
- - TRBJ2-7 TRBV28 TGTGCCAGCAGTTATAGAACGGGAAGCTCCTACGAGCAGTACTTC CASSYRTGSSYEQYF
TRBD1 - TRBJ1-2 TRBV24-1 TGTGCCACCAGTGCCCGACAGGGAAGTTATGGCTACACCTTC CATSARQGSYGYTF
TRBD1 - TRBJ2-1 TRBV5-1 TGCGCCAGCAGCCCAGGACAGGGATCTTCTTACAATGAGCAGTTCTTC CASSPGQGSSYNEQFF
- few TRBJ1-5 TRBV2 TGTGCCAGCAGCGCCAGCCCTCGTTTCGACAAGAACAATCAGCCCCAGCATTTT CASSASPRFDKNNQPQHF
TRBD2 - TRBJ2-3 TRBV9 TGTGCCAGCAGCGTAGGAGGGACTAGCGGGGGCACAGATACGCAGTATTTT CASSVGGTSGGTDTQYF
- - TRBJ2-1 TRBV7-6 TGTGCCGGGGTCCTGGGACTCGAGACCTACAATGAGCAGTTCTTC CAGVLGLETYNEQFF
TRBD1 once TRBJ1-2 TRBV2 TGTGCCAGCAGTGTACAGGGGGTATTGAACTATGGCTACACCTTC CASSVQGVLNYGYTF
TRBD2 - TRBJ2-5 TRBV6-6 TGTGCCAGCAGCCTGCAACTAGCGGGTTATGTGGAGACCCAGTACTTC CASSLQLAGYVETQYF
TRBD2 - TRBJ2-1 TRBV6-5 TGTGCCAGCAGACTAGCGGTTAACAATGAGCAGTTCTTC CASRLAVNNEQFF
TRBD2 - TRBJ2-7 TRBV5-5 TGTGCCAGCAGCTTGGCCGGGAGGGAGGGCCCCTACGAGCAGTACTTC CASSLAGREGPYEQYF
- - TRBJ2-7 TRBV21-1 TGTGCCAGCAGCGAGCGAAGACTAGCGGAGGTTTGTTCCTACGAGCAGTACTTC CASSERRLAEVCSYEQYF
TRBD1 - TRBJ1-3 TRBV9 TGTGCCAGCAGCGTCGGGACAGACTCTGGAAACACCATATATTTT CASSVGTDSGNTIYF
TRBD1 - TRBJ1-2 TRBV5-6 TGTGCCAGCAGCCTAACAGGGGGACGGTATGGCTACACCTTC CASSLTGGRYGYTF